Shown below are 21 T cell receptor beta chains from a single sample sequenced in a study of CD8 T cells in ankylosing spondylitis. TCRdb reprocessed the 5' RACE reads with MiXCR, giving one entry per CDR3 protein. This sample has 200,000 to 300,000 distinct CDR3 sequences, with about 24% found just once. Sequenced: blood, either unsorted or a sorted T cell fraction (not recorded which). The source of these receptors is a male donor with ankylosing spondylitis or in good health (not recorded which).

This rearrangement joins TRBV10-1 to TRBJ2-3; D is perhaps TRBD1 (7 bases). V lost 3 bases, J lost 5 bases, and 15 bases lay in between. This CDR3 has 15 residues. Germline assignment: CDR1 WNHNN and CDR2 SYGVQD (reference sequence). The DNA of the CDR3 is TGCGCCAGCAGTGATCAGGGGGGCCTGGGAGATACGCAGTATTTT. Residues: CASSDQGGLGDTQYF.

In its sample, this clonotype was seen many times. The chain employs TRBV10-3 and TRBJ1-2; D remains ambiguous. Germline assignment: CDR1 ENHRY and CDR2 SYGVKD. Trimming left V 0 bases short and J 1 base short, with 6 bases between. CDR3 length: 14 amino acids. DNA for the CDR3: TGTGCCATCAGTGAGTCGCCGGTTAACTATGGCTACACCTTC. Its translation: CAISESPVNYGYTF.

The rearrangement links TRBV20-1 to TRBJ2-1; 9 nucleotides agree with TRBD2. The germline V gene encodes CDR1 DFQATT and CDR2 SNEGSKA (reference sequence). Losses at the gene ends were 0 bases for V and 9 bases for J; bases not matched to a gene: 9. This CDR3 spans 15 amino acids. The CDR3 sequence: CSARDPAGGIGEQFF. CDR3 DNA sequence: TGCAGTGCTAGAGATCCGGCGGGGGGGATTGGTGAGCAGTTCTTC.

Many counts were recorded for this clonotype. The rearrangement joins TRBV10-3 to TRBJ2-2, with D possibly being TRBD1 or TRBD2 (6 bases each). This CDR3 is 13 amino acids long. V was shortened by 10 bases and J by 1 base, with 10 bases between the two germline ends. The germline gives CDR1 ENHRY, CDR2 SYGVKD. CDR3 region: CATAGQNTGELFF. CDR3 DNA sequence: TGTGCCACCGCGGGACAGAACACCGGGGAGCTGTTTTTT.

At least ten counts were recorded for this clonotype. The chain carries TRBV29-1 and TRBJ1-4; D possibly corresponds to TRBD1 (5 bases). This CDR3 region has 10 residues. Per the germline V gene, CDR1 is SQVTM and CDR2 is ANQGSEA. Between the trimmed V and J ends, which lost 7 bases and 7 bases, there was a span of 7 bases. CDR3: CSAGGEKLFF. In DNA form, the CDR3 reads TGCAGCGCCGGGGGTGAAAAACTGTTTTTT.

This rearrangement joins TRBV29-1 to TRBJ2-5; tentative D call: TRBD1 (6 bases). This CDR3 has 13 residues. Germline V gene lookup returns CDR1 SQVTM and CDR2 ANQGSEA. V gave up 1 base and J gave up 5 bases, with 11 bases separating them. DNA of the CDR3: TGCAGCGTTGAAGTACAGAGGGGGGAGACCCAGTACTTC. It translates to CSVEVQRGETQYF.

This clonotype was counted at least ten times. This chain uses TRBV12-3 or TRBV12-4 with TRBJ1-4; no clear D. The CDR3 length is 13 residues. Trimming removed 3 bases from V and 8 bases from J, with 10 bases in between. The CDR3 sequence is CASSLRQTEKLFF. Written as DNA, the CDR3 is TGTGCCAGCAGTTTGCGGCAGACCGAAAAACTGTTTTTT.

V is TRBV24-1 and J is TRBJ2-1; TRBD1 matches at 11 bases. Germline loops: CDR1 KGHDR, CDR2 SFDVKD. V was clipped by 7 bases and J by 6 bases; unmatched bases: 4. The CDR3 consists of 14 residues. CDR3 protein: CATRKGQGGNEQFF. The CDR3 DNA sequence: TGTGCCACCAGGAAGGGACAGGGGGGCAATGAGCAGTTCTTC.

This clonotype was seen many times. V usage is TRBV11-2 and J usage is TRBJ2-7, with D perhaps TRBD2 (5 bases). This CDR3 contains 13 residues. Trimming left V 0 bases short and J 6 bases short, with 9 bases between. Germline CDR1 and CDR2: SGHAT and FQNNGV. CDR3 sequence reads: CASSLDLGSEQYF. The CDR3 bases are TGTGCCAGCAGCTTAGACCTAGGGAGCGAGCAGTACTTC.

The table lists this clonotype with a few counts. This chain's CDR3 is CASSRTRPTGVIAYEQYF. In DNA, the CDR3 is TGTGCCAGCAGCCGCACCCGCCCTACGGGGGTTATAGCCTACGAGCAGTACTTC. The chain is built from TRBV12-3 or TRBV12-4 and TRBJ2-7, with D possibly matching TRBD2 (6 bases). The CDR3 has 18 residues. Trimming took off 6 bases at V and 2 bases at J, with 26 bases between the two ends.

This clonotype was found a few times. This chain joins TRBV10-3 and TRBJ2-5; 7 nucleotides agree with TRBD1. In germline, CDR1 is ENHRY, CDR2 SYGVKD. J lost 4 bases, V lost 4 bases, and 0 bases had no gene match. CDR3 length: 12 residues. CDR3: CAISGQGETQYF. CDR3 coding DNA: TGTGCCATCAGTGGACAGGGAGAGACCCAGTACTTC.

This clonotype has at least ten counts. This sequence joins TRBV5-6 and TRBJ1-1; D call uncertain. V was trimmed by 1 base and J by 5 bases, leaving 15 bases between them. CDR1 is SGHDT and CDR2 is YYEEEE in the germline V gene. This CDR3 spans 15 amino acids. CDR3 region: CASSLLGRVGTEAFF. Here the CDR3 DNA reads TGTGCCAGCAGCTTGTTGGGAAGGGTTGGTACTGAAGCTTTCTTT.

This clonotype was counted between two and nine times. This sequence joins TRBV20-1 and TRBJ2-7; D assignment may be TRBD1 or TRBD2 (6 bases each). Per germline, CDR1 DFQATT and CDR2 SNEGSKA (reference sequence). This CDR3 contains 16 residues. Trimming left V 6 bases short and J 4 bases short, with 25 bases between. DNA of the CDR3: TGCAGTGCCCGAAGGGGGGTGGCAGGGCCGTGGTACGAGCAGTACTTC. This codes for CSARRGVAGPWYEQYF.

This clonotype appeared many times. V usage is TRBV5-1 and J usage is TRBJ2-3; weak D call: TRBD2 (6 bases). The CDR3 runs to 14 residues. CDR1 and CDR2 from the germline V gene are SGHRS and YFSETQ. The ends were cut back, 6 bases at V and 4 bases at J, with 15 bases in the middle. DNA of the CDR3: TGCGCCAGCACCATTAGCGGTAGTTCAGATACGCAGTATTTT. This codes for CASTISGSSDTQYF.

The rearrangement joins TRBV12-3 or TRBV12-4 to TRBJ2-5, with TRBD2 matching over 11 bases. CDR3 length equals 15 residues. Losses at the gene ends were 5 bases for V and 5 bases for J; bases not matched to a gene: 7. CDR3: CASSGGGLAEETQYF. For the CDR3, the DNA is TGTGCCAGCAGTGGGGGGGGACTAGCGGAGGAGACCCAGTACTTC.

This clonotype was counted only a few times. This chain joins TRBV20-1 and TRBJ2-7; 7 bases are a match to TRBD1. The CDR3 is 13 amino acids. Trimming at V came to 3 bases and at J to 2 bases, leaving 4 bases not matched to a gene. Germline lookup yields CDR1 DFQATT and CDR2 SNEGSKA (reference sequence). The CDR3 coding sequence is TGCAGTGCTAGTACAGGGGCTACCTACGAGCAGTACTTC. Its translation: CSASTGATYEQYF.

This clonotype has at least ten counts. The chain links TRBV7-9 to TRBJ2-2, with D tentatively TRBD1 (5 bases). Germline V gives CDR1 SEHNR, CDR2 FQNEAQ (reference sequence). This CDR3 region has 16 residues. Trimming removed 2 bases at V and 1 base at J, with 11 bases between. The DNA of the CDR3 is TGTGCCAGCAGCTTACGACAGACATTGAACACCGGGGAGCTGTTTTTT. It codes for CASSLRQTLNTGELFF.

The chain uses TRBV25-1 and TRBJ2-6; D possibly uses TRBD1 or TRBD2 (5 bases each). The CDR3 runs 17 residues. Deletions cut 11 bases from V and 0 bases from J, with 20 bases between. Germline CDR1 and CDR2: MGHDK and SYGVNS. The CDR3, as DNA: TGTGCCGGACCCACCGGGACGATCTGCTCTGGGGCCAACGTCCTGACTTTC. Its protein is CAGPTGTICSGANVLTF.

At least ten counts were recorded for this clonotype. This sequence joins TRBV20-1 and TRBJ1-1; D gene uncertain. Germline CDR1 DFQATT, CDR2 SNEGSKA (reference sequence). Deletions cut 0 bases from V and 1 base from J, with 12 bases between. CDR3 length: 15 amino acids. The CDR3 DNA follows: TGCAGTGCTAGAGAAGGAGGACGGAAGAACACTGAAGCTTTCTTT. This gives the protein CSAREGGRKNTEAFF.

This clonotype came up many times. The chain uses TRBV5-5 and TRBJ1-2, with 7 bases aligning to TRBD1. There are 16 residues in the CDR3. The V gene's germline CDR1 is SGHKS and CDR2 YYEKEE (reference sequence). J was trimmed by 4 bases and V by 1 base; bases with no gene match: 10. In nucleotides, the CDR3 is TGTGCCAGCAGCTTGACAGGGGAAGGGGTTAGCTATGGCTACACCTTC. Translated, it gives CASSLTGEGVSYGYTF. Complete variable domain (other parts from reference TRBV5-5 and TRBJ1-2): DAGVTQSPTHLIKTRGQQVTLRCSPISGHKSVSWYQQVLGQGPQFIFQYYEKEERGRGNFPDRFSARQFPNYSSELNVNALLLGDSALYLCASSLTGEGVSYGYTFGSGTRLTVV.

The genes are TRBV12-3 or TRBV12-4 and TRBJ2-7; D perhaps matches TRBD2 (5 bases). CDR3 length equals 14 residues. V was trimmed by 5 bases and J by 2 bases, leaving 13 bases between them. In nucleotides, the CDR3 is TGTGCCAGCAGTGAAAGTACGGGGACCTACGAGCAGTACTTC. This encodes CASSESTGTYEQYF.